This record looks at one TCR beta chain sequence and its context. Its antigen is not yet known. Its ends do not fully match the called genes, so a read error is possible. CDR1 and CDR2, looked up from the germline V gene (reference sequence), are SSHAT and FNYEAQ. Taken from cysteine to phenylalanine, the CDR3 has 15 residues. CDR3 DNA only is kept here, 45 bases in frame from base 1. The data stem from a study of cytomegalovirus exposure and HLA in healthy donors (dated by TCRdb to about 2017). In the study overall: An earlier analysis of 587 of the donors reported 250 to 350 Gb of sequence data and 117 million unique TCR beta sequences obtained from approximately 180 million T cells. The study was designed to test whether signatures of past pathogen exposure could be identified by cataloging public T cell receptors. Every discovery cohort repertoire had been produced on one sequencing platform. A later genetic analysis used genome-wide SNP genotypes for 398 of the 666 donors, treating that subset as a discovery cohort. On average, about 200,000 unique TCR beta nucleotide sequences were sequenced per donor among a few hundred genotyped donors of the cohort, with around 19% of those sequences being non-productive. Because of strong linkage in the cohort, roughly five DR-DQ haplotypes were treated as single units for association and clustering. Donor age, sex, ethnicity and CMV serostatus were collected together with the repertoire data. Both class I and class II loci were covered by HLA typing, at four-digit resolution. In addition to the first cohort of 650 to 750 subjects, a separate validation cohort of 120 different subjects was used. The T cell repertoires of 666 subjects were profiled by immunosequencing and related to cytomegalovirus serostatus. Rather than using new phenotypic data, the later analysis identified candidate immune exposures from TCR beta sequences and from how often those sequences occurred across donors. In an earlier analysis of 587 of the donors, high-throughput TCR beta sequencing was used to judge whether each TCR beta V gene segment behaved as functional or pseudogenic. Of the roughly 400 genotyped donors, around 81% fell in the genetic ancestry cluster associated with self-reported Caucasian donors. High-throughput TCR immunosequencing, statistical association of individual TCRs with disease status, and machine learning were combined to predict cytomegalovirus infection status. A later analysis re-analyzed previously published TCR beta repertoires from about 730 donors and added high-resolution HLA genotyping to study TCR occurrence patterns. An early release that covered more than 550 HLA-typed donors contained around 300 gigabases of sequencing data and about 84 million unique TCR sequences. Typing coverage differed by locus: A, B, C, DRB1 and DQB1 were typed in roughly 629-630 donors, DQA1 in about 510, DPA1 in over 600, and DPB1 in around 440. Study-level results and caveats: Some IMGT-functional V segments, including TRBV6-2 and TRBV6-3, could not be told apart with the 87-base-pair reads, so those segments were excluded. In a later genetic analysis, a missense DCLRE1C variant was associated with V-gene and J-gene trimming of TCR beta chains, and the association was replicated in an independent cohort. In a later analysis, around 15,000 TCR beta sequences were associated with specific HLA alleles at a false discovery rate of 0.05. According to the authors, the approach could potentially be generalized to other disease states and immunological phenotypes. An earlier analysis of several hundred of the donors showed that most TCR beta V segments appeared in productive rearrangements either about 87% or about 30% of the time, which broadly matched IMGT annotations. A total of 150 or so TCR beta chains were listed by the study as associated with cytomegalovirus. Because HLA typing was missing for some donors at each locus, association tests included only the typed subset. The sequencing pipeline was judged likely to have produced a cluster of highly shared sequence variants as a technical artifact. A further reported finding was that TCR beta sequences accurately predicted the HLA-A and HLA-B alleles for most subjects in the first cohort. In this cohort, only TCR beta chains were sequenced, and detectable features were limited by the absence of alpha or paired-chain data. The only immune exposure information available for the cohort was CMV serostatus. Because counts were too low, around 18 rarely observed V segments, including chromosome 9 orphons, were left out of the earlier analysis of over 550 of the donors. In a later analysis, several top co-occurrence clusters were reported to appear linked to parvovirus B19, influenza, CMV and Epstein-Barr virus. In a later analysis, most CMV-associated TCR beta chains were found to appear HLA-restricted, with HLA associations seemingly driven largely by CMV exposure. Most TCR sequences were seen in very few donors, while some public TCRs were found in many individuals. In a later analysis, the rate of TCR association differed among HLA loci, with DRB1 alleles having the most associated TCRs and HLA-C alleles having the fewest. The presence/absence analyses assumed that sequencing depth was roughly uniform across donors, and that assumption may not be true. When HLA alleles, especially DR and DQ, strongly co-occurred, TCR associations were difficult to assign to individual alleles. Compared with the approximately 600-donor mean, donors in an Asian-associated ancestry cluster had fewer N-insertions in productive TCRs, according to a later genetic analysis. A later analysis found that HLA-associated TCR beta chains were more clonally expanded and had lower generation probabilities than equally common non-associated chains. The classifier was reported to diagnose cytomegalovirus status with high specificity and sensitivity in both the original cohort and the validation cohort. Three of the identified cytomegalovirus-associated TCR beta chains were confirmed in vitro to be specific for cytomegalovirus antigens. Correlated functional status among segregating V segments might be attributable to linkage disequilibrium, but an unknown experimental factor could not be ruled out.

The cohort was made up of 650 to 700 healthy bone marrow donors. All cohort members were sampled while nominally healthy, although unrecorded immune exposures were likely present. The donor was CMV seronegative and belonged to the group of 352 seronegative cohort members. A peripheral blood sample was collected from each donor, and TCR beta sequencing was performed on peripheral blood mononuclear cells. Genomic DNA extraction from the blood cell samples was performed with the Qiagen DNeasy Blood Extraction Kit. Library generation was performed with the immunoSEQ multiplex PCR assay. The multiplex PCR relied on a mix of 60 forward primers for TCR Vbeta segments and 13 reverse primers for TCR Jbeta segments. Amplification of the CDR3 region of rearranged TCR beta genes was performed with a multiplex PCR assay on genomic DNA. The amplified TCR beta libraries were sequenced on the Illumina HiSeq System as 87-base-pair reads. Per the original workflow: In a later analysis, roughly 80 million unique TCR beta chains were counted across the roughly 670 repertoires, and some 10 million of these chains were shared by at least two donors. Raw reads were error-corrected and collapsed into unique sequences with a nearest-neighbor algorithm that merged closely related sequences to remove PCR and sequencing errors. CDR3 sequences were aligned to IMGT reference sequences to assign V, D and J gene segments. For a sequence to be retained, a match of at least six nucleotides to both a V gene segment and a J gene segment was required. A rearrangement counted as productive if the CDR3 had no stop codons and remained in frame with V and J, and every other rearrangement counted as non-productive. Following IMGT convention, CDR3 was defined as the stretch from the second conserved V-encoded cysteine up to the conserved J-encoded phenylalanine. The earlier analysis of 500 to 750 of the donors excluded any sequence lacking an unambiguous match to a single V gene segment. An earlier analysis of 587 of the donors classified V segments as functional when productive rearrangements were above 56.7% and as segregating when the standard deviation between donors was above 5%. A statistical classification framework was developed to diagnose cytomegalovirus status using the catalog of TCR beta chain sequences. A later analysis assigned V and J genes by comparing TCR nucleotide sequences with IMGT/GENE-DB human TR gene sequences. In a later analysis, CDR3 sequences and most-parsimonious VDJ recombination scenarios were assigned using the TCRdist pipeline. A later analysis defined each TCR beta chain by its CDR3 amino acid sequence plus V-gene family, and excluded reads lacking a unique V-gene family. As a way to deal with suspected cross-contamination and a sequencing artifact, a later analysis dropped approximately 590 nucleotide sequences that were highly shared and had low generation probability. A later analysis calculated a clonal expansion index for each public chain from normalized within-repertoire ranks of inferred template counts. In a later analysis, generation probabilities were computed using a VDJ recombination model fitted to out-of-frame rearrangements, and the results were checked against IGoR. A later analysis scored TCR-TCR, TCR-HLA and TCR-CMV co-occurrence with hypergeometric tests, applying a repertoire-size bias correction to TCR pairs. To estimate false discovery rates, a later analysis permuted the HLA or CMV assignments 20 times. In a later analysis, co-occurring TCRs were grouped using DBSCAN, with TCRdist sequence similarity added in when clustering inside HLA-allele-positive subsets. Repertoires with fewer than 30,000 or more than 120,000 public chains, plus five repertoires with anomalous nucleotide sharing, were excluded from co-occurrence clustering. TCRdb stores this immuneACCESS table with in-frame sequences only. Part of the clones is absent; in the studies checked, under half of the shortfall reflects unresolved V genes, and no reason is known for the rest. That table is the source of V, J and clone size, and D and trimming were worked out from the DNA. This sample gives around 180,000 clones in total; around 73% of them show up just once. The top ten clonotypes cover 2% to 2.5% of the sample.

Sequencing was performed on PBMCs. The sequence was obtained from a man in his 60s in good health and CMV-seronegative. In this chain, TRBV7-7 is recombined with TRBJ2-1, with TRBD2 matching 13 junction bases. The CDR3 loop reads CASSQTSGGAGEQFF. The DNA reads TGTGCTAGCAGCCAAACTAGCGGGGGGGCCGGTGAGCAGTTCTTC.